What follows are 21 T cell receptor beta chains derived from one specimen sequenced in a study of identical twins. TCRdb re-called the 5' RACE reads through MiXCR, storing one row per CDR3 protein. The data show about 240,000 distinct CDR3 sequences, about 10% seen once. The source material was memory T cells sorted from blood. The source of these receptors is a man between 45 and 60 years old in good health.

This clonotype was recorded many times. This chain joins TRBV7-2 and TRBJ2-5; D is possibly TRBD2 (6 bases). The CDR3 has 15 amino acids. Germline CDR1 SGHTA, CDR2 FQGNSA. V shed 4 bases and J shed 2 bases, with 14 bases lying between them. Written as DNA, the CDR3 is TGTGCCAGCAGCTACGGACTAAAGATACAAGAGACCCAGTACTTC. Translated: CASSYGLKIQETQYF.

The chain couples TRBV4-2 to TRBJ2-1; D gene ambiguous. Trimming took 2 bases from V and 8 from J, leaving 13 bases between them. The CDR3 consists of 14 residues. Germline loops: CDR1 LGHNA, CDR2 YNFKEQ. DNA for the CDR3: TGTGCCAGCAGCCAATCCACCCCCGGGTATGAGCAGTTCTTC. It encodes CASSQSTPGYEQFF.

The table lists this clonotype with a few counts. This rearrangement joins TRBV4-3 to TRBJ1-1; the D gene is possibly TRBD1 (6 bases). The CDR3 is 17 residues long. The germline gives CDR1 LGHNA, CDR2 YSLEER. V was cut by 0 bases and J by 1 base, with 15 bases left in between. CDR3 protein: CASSQDVGGRRNTEAFF. DNA of the CDR3: TGCGCCAGCAGCCAAGATGTGGGGGGCAGGAGGAACACTGAAGCTTTCTTT.

Ten or more counts support this clonotype. This chain joins TRBV28 and TRBJ2-6; D remains ambiguous. The CDR3 sequence is 16 residues long. V was clipped by 8 bases and J by 2 bases, with 16 bases between them. Germline CDR1 MDHEN, CDR2 SYDVKM. The CDR3 DNA sequence: TGTGCCAGCCTAAGCCCGGATCTGCCTGGGGCCAACGTCCTGACTTTC. Protein product: CASLSPDLPGANVLTF.

Only a few counts were recorded for this clonotype. The rearrangement links TRBV11-2 to TRBJ2-2; D ambiguous. Germline V gene lookup returns CDR1 SGHAT and CDR2 FQNNGV. V was trimmed by 6 bases and J by 0 bases, leaving 8 bases between them. This CDR3 has 14 amino acids. CDR3 sequence: CASRATANTGELFF. CDR3 bases: TGTGCCAGCAGGGCCACCGCGAACACCGGGGAGCTGTTTTTT. The full variable domain, in which reference TRBV11-2 and TRBJ2-2 provide the parts outside the CDR3, is EAGVAQSPRYKIIEKRQSVAFWCNPISGHATLYWYQQILGQGPKLLIQFQNNGVVDDSQLPKDRFSAERLKGVDSTLKIQPAKLEDSAVYLCASRATANTGELFFGEGSRLTVL.

This clonotype was picked up a small number of times. This chain connects TRBV3-1 to TRBJ1-4; D is ambiguous. The CDR3 is 20 residues long. The germline V gene has CDR1 LGHDT and CDR2 YNNKEL (reference sequence). Trimming pared 1 base from V and 7 bases from J, leaving 28 bases between. The CDR3: CASSQGHGREFVGYGEKLFF. CDR3 in DNA: TGTGCCAGCAGCCAAGGTCATGGGAGGGAGTTTGTCGGCTACGGTGAAAAACTGTTTTTT.

In this sample, this clonotype turned up a few times. This chain connects TRBV28 to TRBJ1-1; 9 bases line up with TRBD1. CDR1 and CDR2 from the germline V gene are MDHEN and SYDVKM. The length of the CDR3 is 17 residues. The V and J ends lost 1 base and 5 bases, in that order; junction bases with no gene match: 11. CDR3 sequence reads: CASSLYPLQGAHTEAFF. The CDR3 nucleotides read TGTGCCAGCAGTTTATACCCACTACAGGGGGCGCATACTGAAGCTTTCTTT. The complete variable domain, with remaining parts taken from reference TRBV28 and TRBJ1-1, reads DVKVTQSSRYLVKRTGEKVFLECVQDMDHENMFWYRQDPGLGLRLIYFSYDVKMKEKGDIPEGYSVSREKKERFSLILESASTNQTSMYLCASSLYPLQGAHTEAFFGQGTRLTVV.

The sample holds a few counts of this clonotype. The chain links TRBV7-2 to TRBJ2-4, with D unclear. V was cut by 5 bases and J by 0 bases, with 11 bases left in between. The CDR3 contains 15 residues. The germline CDR1 and CDR2 sequences are SGHTA and FQGNSA. The CDR3 region is CASSPSNLAKNIQYF. The DNA for the CDR3 is TGTGCCAGCAGCCCGTCAAACCTAGCCAAAAACATTCAGTACTTC.

This clonotype was detected only a few times. The chain couples TRBV12-3 or TRBV12-4 to TRBJ2-1; TRBD2 agrees at 13 bases. Germline trimming cut 8 bases from V and 7 bases from J; bases unmatched to any gene: 5. The CDR3 covers 14 residues. The CDR3 DNA reads TGTGCCAGCGGACTAGCGGGAGCAGGAAATGAGCAGTTCTTC. Its translation is CASGLAGAGNEQFF.

The table lists this clonotype with many counts. The gene calls are TRBV4-3 and TRBJ1-1; D is unclear. The ends were cut back, 0 bases at V and 11 bases at J, with 19 bases in the middle. CDR3 size: 15 residues. Looked up from germline, CDR1 is LGHNA and CDR2 is YSLEER. The CDR3 spells CASSQDPGRPAAAFF. The CDR3, as DNA: TGCGCCAGCAGCCAAGACCCGGGAAGGCCGGCGGCCGCTTTCTTT.

This clonotype showed up just a few times. The J gene is TRBJ1-2, the V gene TRBV6-1; 7 bases map to TRBD1. The CDR3 is 13 amino acids. Germline CDR1 MNHNS, CDR2 SASEGT. After removal of 7 bases from V and 7 bases from J, the junction contained 9 bases not matched to a gene. Here the CDR3 DNA reads TGTGCCAGCACCGAGGGGGCGAATCGTGGCTACACCTTC. Translation: CASTEGANRGYTF.

This clonotype was observed a handful of times. The genes are TRBV28 and TRBJ2-1; D is undetermined. The CDR3 sequence is 14 residues long. Germline V CDR1 and CDR2: MDHEN, SYDVKM. Trimming removed 3 bases at V and 4 bases at J, with 10 bases between. The CDR3 loop reads CASSLRWAYNEQFF. DNA of the CDR3: TGTGCCAGCAGTTTGCGCTGGGCTTACAATGAGCAGTTCTTC.

This clonotype was observed at least ten times. The chain links TRBV4-3 to TRBJ2-1; TRBD1 aligns across 7 bases. The germline V gene encodes CDR1 LGHNA and CDR2 YSLEER. J gave up 3 bases and V 0 bases, and 8 bases lay outside the gene matches. CDR3 length: 17 amino acids. CDR3 sequence (DNA): TGCGCCAGCAGCCAAGATTTCCGGGACAGTATCTACAATGAGCAGTTCTTC. It codes for CASSQDFRDSIYNEQFF.

This clonotype was found many times. The CDR3 loop reads CAISEPSPGAGNTIYF. The CDR3 DNA reads TGTGCCATCAGTGAGCCATCCCCGGGGGCTGGAAACACCATATATTTT. V and J are TRBV10-3 and TRBJ1-3; the D gene is possibly TRBD1 (5 bases). Germline V gene sequence: CDR1 ENHRY, CDR2 SYGVKD. This CDR3 comprises 16 residues. The germline V and J ends were trimmed by 2 bases and 2 bases, with 13 bases remaining between them.

A word on this clonotype: One end of the junction does not line up with germline, which may come from a read error. The genes are TRBV14 and TRBJ2-7; maybe TRBD1 (6 bases). The CDR3 contains 13 residues. Germline CDR1 is SGHDN and CDR2 is FVKESK. The CDR3 protein is CASSQALITGRMF. Written as DNA, the CDR3 is TGTGCCAGCAGCCAAGCATTGATAACAGGGAGAATGTTC.

This clonotype was recorded a few times. The V call is TRBV4-2, the J call TRBJ1-6, with 7 nucleotides matching TRBD1. The germline gives CDR1 LGHNA, CDR2 YNFKEQ. This CDR3 comprises 17 residues. Losses at the gene ends were 0 bases for V and 9 bases for J; bases not matched to a gene: 11. This CDR3 reads CASSQDSMTGQGSPLHF. Here the CDR3 DNA reads TGTGCCAGCAGCCAAGATTCTATGACAGGGCAGGGTTCACCCCTCCACTTT.

In this sample, this clonotype turned up a few times. V is TRBV5-1 and J is TRBJ2-6; unclear D gene. V was pared by 0 bases and J by 0 bases, with 7 bases between. The CDR3 sequence is 16 residues long. Germline CDR1 reads SGHRS; CDR2 reads YFSETQ. CDR3 loop: CASSLDPDSGANVLTF. In DNA, the CDR3 is TGCGCCAGCAGCTTGGACCCAGACTCTGGGGCCAACGTCCTGACTTTC.

This clonotype has at least ten counts. The chain combines TRBV6-1 with TRBJ1-5, with a weak D call TRBD1 (5 bases). Trimming stripped 7 bases from V and 1 base from J, with 14 bases between. CDR1 and CDR2 from the germline V gene are MNHNS and SASEGT. The CDR3 has 15 residues. CDR3 bases: TGTGCCAGCAAAGACGGGGGAGAGAGCAATCAGCCCCAGCATTTT. This encodes CASKDGGESNQPQHF.

The chain is built from TRBV3-1 and TRBJ1-1; D uncertain. The CDR3 consists of 15 residues. Germline CDR1 LGHDT, CDR2 YNNKEL (reference sequence). V was clipped by 1 base and J by 4 bases, with 13 bases between them. Here the CDR3 reads CASSQARLGGTEAFF. The CDR3 DNA follows: TGTGCCAGCAGCCAAGCCCGATTGGGCGGCACTGAAGCTTTCTTT. The full variable domain, with the rest looked up from reference TRBV3-1 and TRBJ1-1, is DTAVSQTPKYLVTQMGNDKSIKCEQNLGHDTMYWYKQDSKKFLKIMFSYNNKELIINETVPNRFSPKSPDKAHLNLHINSLELGDSAVYFCASSQARLGGTEAFFGQGTRLTVV.

This clonotype was observed a handful of times. V and J are TRBV11-1 and TRBJ2-1; TRBD2 matches at 10 bases. Trimming took 6 bases from V and 6 from J; bases not matched to a gene: 5. The CDR3 has 14 residues. Germline values: CDR1 SGHAT, CDR2 FQDESV (reference sequence). The CDR3 DNA is TGTGCCAGCAGTTCAGCGGGAGGGCCCAATGAGCAGTTCTTC. It yields the protein CASSSAGGPNEQFF.

This clonotype was detected only a few times. The germline gene is not matched at one end of the junction; a read error may be the cause. The chain links TRBV29-1 to TRBJ1-3; D not resolved. Per the germline V gene, CDR1 is SQVTM and CDR2 is ANQGSEA. There are 15 residues in the CDR3. The CDR3 DNA is TGCAGCGTGGAAGACATTGGAACCGGTGGAAACACCATATATTTT. This sequence encodes CSVEDIGTGGNTIYF.